This TCR beta chain was captured by sequencing in a study of OX40 agonist ivuxolimab in advanced cancers. Study at large: The patients got ivuxolimab, which is an agonistic anti-OX40 (CD134) antibody. Study-wide findings and caveats: Clonal expansion from baseline to week 6 occurred in both CD4+ and CD8+ T cells.

TCRdb's table, derived via immunoSEQ multiplex PCR, lists solely in-frame clones and lacks some. This sample has roughly 100,000 clones, with roughly 80% found just once. With respect to this clone: What it binds is not known.

The ends were cut back, 2 bases at V and 3 bases at J, with 8 bases in the middle. The germline V gene has CDR1 SGDLS and CDR2 YYNGEE. This CDR3 spans 13 amino acids. The TCR comes from an adult with an advanced solid tumor such as melanoma, head and neck, liver or kidney cancer. The source material was CD4+ or CD8+ T cells sorted from blood, sampled in a trial of the OX40 agonist ivuxolimab. The V and J genes are TRBV9 and TRBJ1-1; D unclear. The CDR3 spells CASSVWYDTEAFF. CDR3 coding DNA: TGTGCCAGCAGCGTCTGGTACGACACTGAAGCTTTCTTT.